Below, 32 T cell receptor beta chains from the same sample are listed, as sequenced in a study of spatial heterogeneity in lung cancer. Described time point: sample taken at primary tumor resection. TCRdb fed the 5' RACE reads into MiXCR, producing one record per CDR3 protein. This table has around 45,000 distinct CDR3 sequences, roughly an eighth appearing once. Specimen: PBMCs, collected at surgery. Receptor source: a male donor with early-stage non-small cell lung cancer.

There are a few counts of this clonotype. This chain uses TRBV7-2 with TRBJ2-2; no clear D gene. CDR1 and CDR2 from the germline V gene are SGHTA and FQGNSA. The CDR3 runs 14 residues. The V end was cut by 0 bases, the J end by 1 base, with 3 bases between. CDR3 sequence: CASSLAGNTGELFF. Written as DNA, the CDR3 is TGTGCCAGCAGCTTAGCTGGGAACACCGGGGAGCTGTTTTTT.

This clonotype was counted many times. J is TRBJ1-5 and V is TRBV12-3 or TRBV12-4, with TRBD1 matching 7 bases. The junction had 4 bases not matched to a gene; V was cut back by 4 bases and J by 7 bases. The length of the CDR3 is 13 residues. DNA of the CDR3: TGTGCCAGCAGTTCTCAACAGGGGCAGCCCCAGCATTTT. It yields the protein CASSSQQGQPQHF.

This clonotype was seen more than once but under ten times. V usage is TRBV4-3 and J usage is TRBJ1-3, with D uncertain. This CDR3 spans 17 amino acids. Germline CDR1 reads LGHNA; CDR2 reads YSLEER. Deletions cut 1 base from V and 0 bases from J, with 13 bases between. The CDR3 loop reads CASSQGPTSDSGNTIYF. The CDR3 DNA reads TGCGCCAGCAGCCAAGGGCCGACCAGCGACTCTGGAAACACCATATATTTT.

The rearrangement uses TRBV12-3 or TRBV12-4 and TRBJ2-7; the D gene is possibly TRBD1 (6 bases). CDR3 length equals 12 residues. V lost 5 bases and J lost 6, with 11 bases in between. The CDR3 here is CASSPQGAEQYF. The CDR3 DNA is TGTGCCAGCAGTCCACAGGGAGCCGAGCAGTACTTC.

This clonotype was detected many times. The V call is TRBV5-1, the J call TRBJ2-5; no clear D gene. V lost 2 bases and J lost 4, with 12 bases in between. The CDR3 has 14 amino acids. From germline, CDR1 is SGHRS and CDR2 YFSETQ. CDR3 in amino acids: CASSLQVTGETQYF. In DNA, the CDR3 is TGCGCCAGCAGCTTACAAGTAACCGGAGAGACCCAGTACTTC. Filled out from reference TRBV5-1 and TRBJ2-5, the complete variable domain reads KAGVTQTPRYLIKTRGQQVTLSCSPISGHRSVSWYQQTPGQGLQFLFEYFSETQRNKGNFPGRFSGRQFSNSRSEMNVSTLELGDSALYLCASSLQVTGETQYFGPGTRLLVL.

The chain recombines TRBV6-5 with TRBJ2-7; maybe TRBD1 (7 bases). Trimming cost V 6 bases and J 2 bases, with 14 bases left between them. The CDR3 length is 14 residues. Germline V lookup: CDR1 MNHEY, CDR2 SVGAGI. The CDR3 DNA reads TGTGCCAGCAGGCGGGACAGTAGGGCCTACGAGCAGTACTTC. This codes for CASRRDSRAYEQYF.

This clonotype was recorded at least ten times. The chain couples TRBV6-2 or TRBV6-3 to TRBJ1-1; D not certain. CDR3 length: 12 residues. V lost 2 bases and J 3 bases, leaving 4 bases between the germline ends. Looked up from germline, CDR1 is MNHEY and CDR2 is SVGEGT. Here the CDR3 DNA reads TGTGCCAGCAGTTACCGGGACACTGAAGCTTTCTTT. This codes for CASSYRDTEAFF.

This chain connects TRBV11-2 to TRBJ2-1, with D maybe TRBD1 (6 bases). V lost 5 bases and J lost 2, with 10 bases in between. This CDR3 contains 14 residues. Per the germline V gene, CDR1 is SGHAT and CDR2 is FQNNGV. The CDR3 is CASSPGQTYNEQFF. In DNA, the CDR3 is TGTGCCAGCAGCCCAGGACAGACCTACAATGAGCAGTTCTTC.

This clonotype was found a few times. The V and J genes are TRBV11-3 and TRBJ2-1, with D possibly called TRBD1 or TRBD2 (5 bases each). The CDR3 has 15 amino acids. Per germline, CDR1 SGHNT and CDR2 YENEEA. V gave up 4 bases and J gave up 0 bases, with 10 bases separating them. CDR3: CASSSGGPSYNEQFF. The CDR3 DNA reads as TGTGCCAGCAGCTCTGGGGGACCCTCCTACAATGAGCAGTTCTTC.

The V gene is TRBV2, the J gene TRBJ2-7; 8 nucleotides agree with TRBD2. There are 15 residues in the CDR3. The V and J ends lost 4 bases and 3 bases, in that order; junction bases with no gene match: 8. Germline V gene lookup returns CDR1 SNHLY and CDR2 FYNNEI. The CDR3 loop reads CASSAMSGRYYEQYF. The CDR3 region has the DNA TGTGCCAGCAGTGCTATGAGCGGGAGATACTACGAGCAGTACTTC.

This clonotype appeared a few times. The J gene is TRBJ2-3, the V gene TRBV20-1, with 7 nucleotides matching TRBD1. V lost 5 bases to trimming and J lost 1 base; unmatched junction nucleotides: 6. This CDR3 contains 14 residues. CDR1 is DFQATT and CDR2 is SNEGSKA in the germline V gene (reference sequence). This CDR3 reads CSALQGSGTDTQYF. In nucleotides, the CDR3 is TGCAGTGCTTTACAGGGGAGTGGCACAGATACGCAGTATTTT.

The chain joins TRBV12-3 or TRBV12-4 to TRBJ1-1; D not resolved. Trimming removed 4 bases from V and 1 base from J, with 10 bases in between. The CDR3 has 14 residues. CDR3 in DNA: TGTGCCAGCAGTTGGGAGTACACGAACACTGAAGCTTTCTTT. Translating gives CASSWEYTNTEAFF.

This clonotype was detected ten times or more. This chain links TRBV7-6 with TRBJ2-7, with a weak D call TRBD1 (5 bases). CDR3 size: 14 residues. V gave up 1 base and J gave up 2 bases, with 9 bases separating them. In germline, CDR1 is SGHVS, CDR2 FNYEAQ. The chain's CDR3 is CASSLGGLTYEQYF. The CDR3 region has the DNA TGTGCCAGCAGCTTAGGGGGCCTAACCTACGAGCAGTACTTC.

There are many counts of this clonotype. The rearrangement links TRBV20-1 to TRBJ2-1; D might be TRBD2 (6 bases). V was clipped by 6 bases and J by 6 bases, with 9 bases between them. The CDR3 runs to 11 residues. Germline CDR1 DFQATT, CDR2 SNEGSKA (reference sequence). CDR3 DNA: TGCAGTGCCGAACTAGCCAATGAGCAGTTCTTC. Its protein product is CSAELANEQFF.

The J gene is TRBJ1-2, the V gene TRBV30; a possible D gene is TRBD1 (6 bases). Per the germline V gene, CDR1 is GTSNPN and CDR2 is SVGIG (reference sequence). The CDR3 sequence is 12 residues long. V lost 7 bases and J lost 4, with 13 bases in between. Written as DNA, the CDR3 is TGTGCCTCCGATCCAGGGGCCTATGGCTACACCTTC. Encoded protein: CASDPGAYGYTF.

The table lists this clonotype with many counts. J is TRBJ2-3 and V is TRBV6-4; weak D call: TRBD2 (5 bases). CDR3 length equals 14 residues. CDR1 and CDR2 from the germline V gene are MRHNA and SNTAGT. The ends were cut back, 6 bases at V and 4 bases at J, with 14 bases in the middle. CDR3 in DNA: TGTGCCAGCAGATTGGACCGAGGGTCAGATACGCAGTATTTT. Translation gives CASRLDRGSDTQYF.

This clonotype occurred many times. The chain links TRBV10-3 to TRBJ2-2; D is tentatively TRBD1 or TRBD2 (5 bases each). Trimming removed 10 bases at V and 7 bases at J, with 16 bases between. The V gene's germline CDR1 is ENHRY and CDR2 SYGVKD. CDR3 length: 13 amino acids. The CDR3 sequence is CANSGTEDGELFF. The CDR3 DNA reads as TGTGCCAACTCCGGGACCGAGGACGGGGAGCTGTTTTTT.

Concerning this clonotype itself: A much larger clone is a single base away; this may be a read error. CDR3 bases: TGTGCCAGCTCACCACAGGCTACGGGCGATCAGCCCCAGCATTTT. Translated: CASSPQATGDQPQHF. The chain is built from TRBV18 and TRBJ1-5; D is ambiguous. Trimming stripped 1 base from V and 5 bases from J, with 12 bases between. CDR1 KGHSH and CDR2 LQKENI come from the germline V gene. The length of the CDR3 is 15 residues.

This clonotype has at least ten counts. The V and J genes are TRBV28 and TRBJ2-1; no definite D call. CDR3 length equals 15 residues. Per the germline V gene, CDR1 is MDHEN and CDR2 is SYDVKM. V lost 2 bases and J 6 bases, leaving 14 bases between the germline ends. The CDR3 nucleotides read TGTGCCAGCAGTTTAGGGGTACGTCGTACCAATGAGCAGTTCTTC. Translation gives CASSLGVRRTNEQFF.

This rearrangement joins TRBV5-1 to TRBJ2-1, with D tentatively TRBD1 (6 bases). Per germline, CDR1 SGHRS and CDR2 YFSETQ. This CDR3 has 15 residues. V lost 5 bases and J 0 bases, leaving 12 bases between the germline ends. The CDR3 sequence is CASSAGTLSYNEQFF. The CDR3 region has the DNA TGCGCCAGCAGTGCCGGGACACTCTCCTACAATGAGCAGTTCTTC.

At least ten counts were recorded for this clonotype. This chain links TRBV14 with TRBJ2-1; the match to TRBD2 covers 9 bases. There are 16 residues in the CDR3. V shed 0 bases, J shed 2 bases, and the junction held 2 bases outside the gene matches. CDR1 is SGHDN and CDR2 is FVKESK in the germline V gene. CDR3 DNA sequence: TGTGCCAGCAGCCAAGAAGCGGGGGGCCCCTACAATGAGCAGTTCTTC. This sequence encodes CASSQEAGGPYNEQFF.

J is TRBJ2-3 and V is TRBV20-1, with 12 positions matching TRBD2. The germline CDR1 and CDR2 sequences are DFQATT and SNEGSKA (reference sequence). V lost 6 bases, J lost 2 bases, and 9 bases stayed unmatched. This CDR3 comprises 16 residues. CDR3 sequence: CSASTSGGPNTDTQYF. DNA for the CDR3: TGCAGTGCCAGCACTAGCGGGGGGCCTAACACAGATACGCAGTATTTT.

This clonotype was observed a few times. The chain is built from TRBV28 and TRBJ1-5, with unresolved D. CDR1 and CDR2 from the germline V gene are MDHEN and SYDVKM. This CDR3 is built from 12 residues. V shed 2 bases and J shed 7 bases, with 6 bases lying between them. The DNA of the CDR3 is TGTGCCAGCAGTTTAACCCAACAGCCCCAGCATTTT. Residues: CASSLTQQPQHF.

This rearrangement joins TRBV20-1 to TRBJ2-1, with 8 bases aligning to TRBD2. CDR1 and CDR2 (germline): DFQATT, SNEGSKA (reference sequence). J gave up 5 bases and V 3 bases, and 12 bases lay outside the gene matches. The CDR3 loop spans 16 amino acids. The CDR3 reads CSARGGSSGSHNEQFF. The CDR3 bases are TGCAGTGCTAGGGGCGGATCTAGCGGGTCTCACAATGAGCAGTTCTTC.

This clonotype has just a few counts. Mismatch with germline at one junction end may stem from a read error. This chain joins TRBV25-1 and TRBJ2-1, with D perhaps TRBD2 (5 bases). Per the germline V gene, CDR1 is MGHDK and CDR2 is SYGVNS. The CDR3 has 12 residues. CDR3 DNA sequence: TGTGCCAGCAGCAACCCTGGGAGCTTGATTGTCTTC. This sequence encodes CASSNPGSLIVF.

The chain couples TRBV5-1 to TRBJ2-5; D may match TRBD1 or TRBD2 (5 bases each). The V end lost 4 bases, the J end lost 3 bases, and 10 bases lay between the germline ends. The CDR3 loop spans 13 amino acids. Germline V gives CDR1 SGHRS, CDR2 YFSETQ. The CDR3 sequence is CASSGTAEETQYF. CDR3 coding DNA: TGCGCCAGCAGCGGGACGGCGGAAGAGACCCAGTACTTC.

The V gene is TRBV7-9, the J gene TRBJ2-3, with 7 bases matching TRBD1. Germline-derived CDR1 and CDR2 are SEHNR and FQNEAQ (reference sequence). This CDR3 comprises 14 residues. V lost 3 bases to trimming and J lost 4 bases; unmatched junction nucleotides: 4. The CDR3 DNA reads as TGTGCCAGCAGCTTTACAGGGGTCGCAGATACGCAGTATTTT. Translated: CASSFTGVADTQYF.

The rearrangement links TRBV20-1 to TRBJ2-2; no definite D call. Germline V gene sequence: CDR1 DFQATT, CDR2 SNEGSKA (reference sequence). V was cut by 3 bases and J by 5 bases, with 10 bases left in between. The CDR3 length is 13 residues. CDR3 sequence: CSASPPGTGELFF. Here the CDR3 DNA reads TGCAGTGCTAGCCCCCCGGGTACCGGGGAGCTGTTTTTT.

This clonotype appeared many times. A read error may produce the germline difference seen at one junction end. The chain employs TRBV28 and TRBJ2-7; no firm D call. CDR3 length equals 11 residues. CDR1 is MDHEN, CDR2 SYDVKM, per germline. This CDR3 is CASSLGQSWDF. Here the CDR3 DNA reads TGTGCCAGCAGTTTGGGTCAGTCGTGGGACTTC.

The chain links TRBV15 to TRBJ2-5; D gene ambiguous. Trimming stripped 0 bases from V and 5 bases from J, with 10 bases between. Looked up from germline, CDR1 is LNHNV and CDR2 is YYDKDF (reference sequence). This CDR3 has 14 amino acids. CDR3 protein: CATSRDPAEETQYF. The CDR3 DNA reads as TGTGCCACCAGCAGAGATCCGGCGGAGGAGACCCAGTACTTC.

CDR3 protein: CASSLVPPRGSGANVLTF. CDR3 DNA: TGCGCCAGCAGCTTGGTCCCCCCCAGGGGCTCTGGGGCCAACGTCCTGACTTTC. This chain uses TRBV5-1 with TRBJ2-6, with D perhaps TRBD1 (6 bases). Germline values: CDR1 SGHRS, CDR2 YFSETQ. The V gene lost 0 bases and the J gene lost 0 bases, with 13 bases spanning the gap. The CDR3 is made up of 18 amino acids.

J is TRBJ2-7 and V is TRBV20-1; the match to TRBD1 covers 12 bases. There are 15 residues in the CDR3. Germline lookup yields CDR1 DFQATT and CDR2 SNEGSKA (reference sequence). The V segment lost 6 bases and the J segment 5 bases; nucleotides outside the gene matches: 11. The CDR3 is CSAGNPGTGGNEQYF. The CDR3 DNA follows: TGCAGTGCCGGAAACCCCGGGACAGGGGGCAACGAGCAGTACTTC.